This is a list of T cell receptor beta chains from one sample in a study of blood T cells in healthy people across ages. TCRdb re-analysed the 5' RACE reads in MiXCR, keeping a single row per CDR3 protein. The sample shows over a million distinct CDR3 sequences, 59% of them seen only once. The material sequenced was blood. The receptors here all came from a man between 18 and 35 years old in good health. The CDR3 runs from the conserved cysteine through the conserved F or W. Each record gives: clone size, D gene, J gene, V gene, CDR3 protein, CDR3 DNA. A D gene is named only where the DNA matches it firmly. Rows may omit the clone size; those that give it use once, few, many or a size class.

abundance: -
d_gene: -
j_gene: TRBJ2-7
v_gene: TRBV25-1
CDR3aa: CASSESEQSAYEQYF
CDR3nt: TGTGCCAGCAGTGAATCAGAACAGTCAGCCTACGAGCAGTACTTT

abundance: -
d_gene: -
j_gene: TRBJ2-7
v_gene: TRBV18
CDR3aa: CASASSRGEQYF
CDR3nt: TGTGCCAGCGCAAGTTCGAGGGGCGAGCAGTACTTC

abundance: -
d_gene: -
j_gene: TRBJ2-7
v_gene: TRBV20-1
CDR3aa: CSAREQTSYEQYF
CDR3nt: TGCAGTGCTAGAGAACAGACCTCCTACGAGCAGTACTTC

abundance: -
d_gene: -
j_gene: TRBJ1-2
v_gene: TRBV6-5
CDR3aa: CASNPRGLSGGYTF
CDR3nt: TGTGCCAGCAACCCCCGAGGGCTGTCTGGGGGCTACACCTTC

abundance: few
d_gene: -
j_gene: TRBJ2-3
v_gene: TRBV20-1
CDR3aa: CSATGARTDTQYF
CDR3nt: TGCAGTGCTACGGGGGCGCGCACAGATACGCAGTATTTT

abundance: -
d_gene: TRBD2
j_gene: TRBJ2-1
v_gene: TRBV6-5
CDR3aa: CASSLGTSGSGNEQFF
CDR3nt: TGTGCCAGCAGTTTGGGGACTAGCGGGAGTGGCAATGAGCAGTTCTTC

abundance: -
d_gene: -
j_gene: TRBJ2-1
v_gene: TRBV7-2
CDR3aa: CASSSPKGPEQFF
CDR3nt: TGTGCCAGCAGTTCCCCCAAAGGTCCTGAGCAGTTCTTC

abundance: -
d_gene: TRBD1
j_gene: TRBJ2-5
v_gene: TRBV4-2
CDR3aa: CASSQGGEGARVETQYF
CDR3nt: TGTGCCAGCAGCCAAGGTGGCGAGGGGGCTAGAGTGGAGACCCAGTACTTC

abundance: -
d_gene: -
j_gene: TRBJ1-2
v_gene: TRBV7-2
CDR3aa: CASRPAGTAIGGYTF
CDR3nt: TGTGCCAGCAGACCAGCCGGCACAGCCATCGGTGGCTACACCTTC

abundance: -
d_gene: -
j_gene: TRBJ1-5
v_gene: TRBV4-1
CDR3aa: CASSLSDRNNQPQHF
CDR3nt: TGCGCCAGCAGCCTCAGTGACAGGAACAATCAGCCCCAGCATTTT